These 9 T cell receptor beta chains came from one sample sequenced in a study of blood T cell repertoires in COVID-19. Repertoires were generated with immunoSEQ multiplex PCR, while TCRdb's copy carries only in-frame clones and drops some. The table records 170,000 or so clones, roughly 80% of them present only once. Sample: peripheral blood. Every receptor here comes from a woman in her 70s with COVID-19, enrolled during active disease.

The chain couples TRBV10-2 to TRBJ2-7; TRBD1 matches at 8 bases. From germline, CDR1 is WSHSY and CDR2 SAAADI. The CDR3 has 14 residues. V was clipped by 6 bases and J by 1 base; unmatched bases: 5. In DNA, the CDR3 is TGCGCCAGCAGCGACCGGGACAGGTCCTACGAGCAGTACTTC. Its protein product is CASSDRDRSYEQYF.

This clone appeared once. This chain joins TRBV21-1 and TRBJ2-5; the DNA was not used to check the table's D call, TRBD2. TRBV21-1 is shown as a pseudogene. This CDR3 region has 17 residues. The CDR3 here is CASSNEAGTSGQETQYF. For the CDR3, the DNA is TGTGCCAGCAGCAACGAGGCGGGGACTAGCGGACAAGAGACCCAGTACTTC.

The J gene is TRBJ2-2, the V gene TRBV5-1; 13 nucleotides match TRBD2. Germline CDR1 and CDR2: SGHRS and YFSETQ. J was trimmed by 4 bases and V by 2 bases; bases with no gene match: 11. CDR3 size: 19 residues. CDR3 nucleotide sequence: TGCGCCAGCAGCTTTAGGACTAGCGGGAGAGGTGGTAGCACCGGGGAGCTGTTTTTT. It translates to CASSFRTSGRGGSTGELFF.

The rearrangement links TRBV6-2 or TRBV6-3 to TRBJ2-7; 14 bases match TRBD2. Unmatched junction bases numbered 16, after V lost 2 bases and J lost 1 base. The CDR3 covers 21 residues. Germline values: CDR1 MNHEY, CDR2 SVGEGT. CDR3 nucleotide sequence: TGTGCCAGCAGTTACGCTATTGCCGGGACTAGCGGGAGATACAGTTCCTACGAGCAGTACTTC. As protein: CASSYAIAGTSGRYSSYEQYF.

The J gene is TRBJ1-1, the V gene TRBV5-5, with D unclear. Germline V CDR1 and CDR2: SGHKS, YYEKEE (reference sequence). The CDR3 length is 15 residues. Trimming took off 0 bases at V and 4 bases at J, with 13 bases between the two ends. The CDR3 DNA reads TGTGCCAGCAGCTTGGTCCGCGTCGCGGGCACTGAAGCTTTCTTT. Translation gives CASSLVRVAGTEAFF.

CDR3 nucleotides: TGCGCCAGCAGCCAAGATACGGGAGCGAGAGAGCAGTACTTC. It is translated as CASSQDTGAREQYF. The chain couples TRBV4-1 to TRBJ2-7; TRBD2 is a possible D gene (6 bases). Germline values: CDR1 MGHRA, CDR2 YSYEKL. The CDR3 consists of 14 residues. V was clipped by 0 bases and J by 7 bases, with 13 bases between them.

The genes are TRBV9 and TRBJ2-4, with 9 bases matching TRBD1. Germline values: CDR1 SGDLS, CDR2 YYNGEE. The CDR3 covers 14 residues. With V trimmed by 4 bases and J by 4 bases, 3 bases remained unmatched. The CDR3 region is CASSPGQGKNIQYF. In DNA, the CDR3 is TGTGCCAGCAGCCCGGGACAGGGAAAAAACATTCAGTACTTC. The full variable domain, rest sourced from reference TRBV9 and TRBJ2-4, is DSGVTQTPKHLITATGQRVTLRCSPRSGDLSVYWYQQSLDQGLQFLIQYYNGEERAKGNILERFSAQQFPDLHSELNLSSLELGDSALYFCASSPGQGKNIQYFGAGTRLSVL.

There are a few counts of this clone. V and J are TRBV5-5 and TRBJ2-7, with a possible D match to TRBD1 (6 bases). With 6 bases removed from V and 3 bases from J, the gap between germline ends came to 19 bases. This CDR3 is built from 15 residues. The V gene's germline CDR1 is SGHKS and CDR2 YYEKEE (reference sequence). CDR3 sequence reads: CASNPSRGTGYEQYF. CDR3 bases: TGTGCCAGCAACCCGAGTAGGGGGACGGGCTACGAGCAGTACTTC.

V usage is TRBV28 and J usage is TRBJ2-5; 15 bases are shared with TRBD2. Germline trimming cut 5 bases from V and 4 bases from J; bases unmatched to any gene: 2. This CDR3 region has 15 residues. From germline, CDR1 is MDHEN and CDR2 SYDVKM. CDR3 loop: CASSGGLAGGETQYF. CDR3 in DNA: TGTGCCAGCAGTGGGGGACTAGCGGGAGGAGAGACCCAGTACTTC.